This T cell receptor beta chain was observed in a study of blood T cell repertoires in COVID-19. Study details: Samples of COVID-19 (acute and convalescent) were obtained from the United States, Italy and Spain. T cells, B-cell-depleted T cells, or PBMCs provided the cDNA or gDNA that served as material.

As originally analysed: Using reference gene primer amplification, nucleated cell counts were estimated. The data were produced by immunoSEQ multiplex PCR, yet TCRdb's version contains in-frame clones alone and is incomplete. The DNA gave D and trimming, while V, J and clone size come from that table. The table lists over 150,000 clones, roughly 71% of them singletons. This clone occurred once. The CDR3 runs to 13 residues. Germline V gene lookup returns CDR1 SGHRS and CDR2 YFSETQ. Deletions cut 4 bases from V and 3 bases from J, with 11 bases between. Material for sequencing was peripheral blood. This sequence was found in a woman of 80 years or more with acute or convalescent COVID-19. The rearrangement joins TRBV5-1 to TRBJ2-7; D may be TRBD2 (5 bases). The chain's CDR3 is CASSPEGLYEQYF. The CDR3 DNA follows: TGCGCCAGCAGCCCCGAGGGCCTCTACGAGCAGTACTTC.